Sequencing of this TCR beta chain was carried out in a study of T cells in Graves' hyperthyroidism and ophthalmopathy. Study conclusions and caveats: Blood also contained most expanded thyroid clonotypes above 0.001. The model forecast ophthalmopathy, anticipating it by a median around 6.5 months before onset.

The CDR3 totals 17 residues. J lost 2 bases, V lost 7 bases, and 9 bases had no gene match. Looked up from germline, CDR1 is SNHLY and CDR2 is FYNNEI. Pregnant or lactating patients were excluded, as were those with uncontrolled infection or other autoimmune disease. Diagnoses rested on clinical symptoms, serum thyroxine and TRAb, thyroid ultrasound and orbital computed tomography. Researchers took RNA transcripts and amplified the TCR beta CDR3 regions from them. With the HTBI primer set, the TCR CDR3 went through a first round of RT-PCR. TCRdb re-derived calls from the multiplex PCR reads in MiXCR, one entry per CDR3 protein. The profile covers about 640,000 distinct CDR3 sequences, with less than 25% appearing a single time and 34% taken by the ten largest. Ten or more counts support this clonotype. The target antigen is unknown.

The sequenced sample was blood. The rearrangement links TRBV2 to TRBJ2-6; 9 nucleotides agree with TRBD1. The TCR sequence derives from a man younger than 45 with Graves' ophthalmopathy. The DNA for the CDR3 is TGTGCCAGCACCCCGGGACAGGGAAGGGCTGGGGCCAACGTCCTGACTTTC. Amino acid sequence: CASTPGQGRAGANVLTF.